Sequencing of this T cell receptor beta chain was carried out in a study of blood T cell repertoires in COVID-19. The overall study: The study drew acute and convalescent COVID-19 samples from the United States, Italy and Spain. Sources were T cells, B-cell-depleted T cells, or PBMCs; the material itself was cDNA or gDNA.

This CDR3 contains 12 residues. V gave up 5 bases and J gave up 5 bases, with 7 bases separating them. Germline CDR1 is MNHEY and CDR2 is SVGAGI. As handled by the study authors: Quantification of nucleated cells was approximated via reference gene primer amplification. Measured with immunoSEQ multiplex PCR; TCRdb has only the in-frame clones, and not every one. Clonal size and the V and J genes are those of that table, whereas D and trimming came from the DNA. The sample shows approximately 68,000 clones, about 88% of them seen only once. The rearrangement links TRBV6-5 to TRBJ2-1; D is unresolved. The specimen was peripheral blood. The receptor comes from a man between 65 and 80 years old with active or convalescent COVID-19. The DNA for the CDR3 is TGTGCCAGCAGTCCGAGAAACAATGAGCAGTTCTTC. Encoded protein: CASSPRNNEQFF.